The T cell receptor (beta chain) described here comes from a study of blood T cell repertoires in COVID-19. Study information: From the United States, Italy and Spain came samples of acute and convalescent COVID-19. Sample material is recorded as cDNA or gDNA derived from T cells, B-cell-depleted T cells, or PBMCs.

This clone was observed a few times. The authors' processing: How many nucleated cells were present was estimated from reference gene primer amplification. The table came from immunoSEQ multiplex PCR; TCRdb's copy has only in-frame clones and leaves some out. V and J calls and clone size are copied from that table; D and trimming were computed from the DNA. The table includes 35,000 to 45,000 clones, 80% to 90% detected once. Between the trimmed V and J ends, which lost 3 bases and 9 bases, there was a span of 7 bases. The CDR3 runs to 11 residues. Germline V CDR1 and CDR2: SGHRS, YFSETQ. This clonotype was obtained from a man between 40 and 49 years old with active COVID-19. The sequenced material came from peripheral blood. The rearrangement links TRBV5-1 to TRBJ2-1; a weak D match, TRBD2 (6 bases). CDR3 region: CASSSGVEQFF. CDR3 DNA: TGCGCCAGCAGCTCGGGGGTTGAGCAGTTCTTC.